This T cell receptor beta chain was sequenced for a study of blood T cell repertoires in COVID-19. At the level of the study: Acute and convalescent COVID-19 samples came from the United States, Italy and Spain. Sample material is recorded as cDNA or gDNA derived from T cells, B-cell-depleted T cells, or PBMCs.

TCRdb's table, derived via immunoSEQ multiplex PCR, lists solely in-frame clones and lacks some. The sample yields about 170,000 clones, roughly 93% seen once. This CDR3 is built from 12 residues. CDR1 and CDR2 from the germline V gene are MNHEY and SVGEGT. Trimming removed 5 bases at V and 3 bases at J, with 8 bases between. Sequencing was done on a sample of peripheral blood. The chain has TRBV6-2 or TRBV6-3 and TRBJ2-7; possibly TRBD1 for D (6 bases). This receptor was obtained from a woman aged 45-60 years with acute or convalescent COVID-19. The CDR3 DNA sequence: TGTGCCAGCAGTAAACAGGGCTACGAGCAGTACTTC. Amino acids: CASSKQGYEQYF.